This T cell receptor (beta chain) comes out of a study of T cell responses to AZD1222 COVID-19 vaccine. Study summary: It was second doses at about 4 or about 12 weeks that were pooled. Whole-study results and caveats: There were repertoire samples only from the period after the peak T cell response. Epitopes outside B.1.351 and B.1.1.7 mutated regions reportedly drew nearly half of spike TCRs. Two AZD1222 doses significantly raised spike-specific TCR breadth and depth over controls.

Data came from immunoSEQ multiplex PCR; TCRdb stores just in-frame clones and leaves some out. This table has 120,000 to 150,000 clones, roughly 89% appearing once. The CDR3 runs 17 residues. Germline-derived CDR1 and CDR2 are SGHTS and YDEGEE. The V segment lost 4 bases and the J segment 4 bases; nucleotides outside the gene matches: 14. In the case of this clone: As yet, its antigen is unknown.

This rearrangement joins TRBV5-8 to TRBJ1-5; 7 bases agree with TRBD1. The sequences come from peripheral blood, collected on day 0 of AZD1222 vaccination. The clonotype originates from an adult in good health. CDR3 sequence reads: CASSQDRDSYFNQPQHF. The CDR3 DNA sequence: TGTGCCAGCAGCCAAGACCGGGACAGCTACTTTAATCAGCCCCAGCATTTT.